These T cell receptor beta chains were read from a single sample in a study of esophageal squamous cell carcinoma under preoperative chemotherapy. MiXCR was run by TCRdb on the PCR reads, yielding one entry per CDR3 protein. The repertoire holds 15,000 to 20,000 distinct CDR3 sequences, with around half as singletons. The specimen was obtained from a patient given preoperative chemotherapy. These receptors were collected from a human donor with esophageal squamous cell carcinoma. The donor label of this sample is uncertain. Each CDR3 is given with its conserved first and last residue. A D gene is named only where the DNA matches it firmly. The size entry is marked missing in some rows and otherwise reads once, few, many or a size class.

clone_size	d_call	v_call	j_call	cdr3_nt	cdr3_aa
-	-	TRBV6-2/TRBV6-3	TRBJ2-2	TGTGCCAGCAGCCACTCGCGCAGTTCCGAAGGGGAGCTGTTTTTT	CASSHSRSSEGELFF
-	TRBD1	TRBV28	TRBJ1-1	TGTGCCAGCAGTTTTTATCAGGGGGCAAACACTGAAGCTTTCTTT	CASSFYQGANTEAFF
few	TRBD1	TRBV7-2	TRBJ2-3	TGTGCCAGCAGTACAAAGGGGGCAGAAGATACGCAGTATTTT	CASSTKGAEDTQYF
-	TRBD2	TRBV11-3	TRBJ2-7	TGTGCCAGCAGCTTAGGCCTAGCGGCATTCTCCTACAATGAGCAGTACTTC	CASSLGLAAFSYNEQYF
-	-	TRBV9	TRBJ2-2	TGTGCCAGCAGCGTTACGGGCGCGAACACCGGGGAGCTGTTTTTT	CASSVTGANTGELFF
-	TRBD2	TRBV6-1	TRBJ2-1	TGTGCCAGCAGTCGCCGGGCTAGCGGCTCCTACGAGCAGTTCTTC	CASSRRASGSYEQFF
many	TRBD1	TRBV6-2/TRBV6-3	TRBJ2-5	TGTGCCAGCACCGGGACAGAAAAAGAGACCCAGTACTTC	CASTGTEKETQYF
-	-	TRBV27	TRBJ1-1	TGTGCCAGCAGTTTAATGTTGAACACTGAAGCTTTCTTT	CASSLMLNTEAFF
-	TRBD2	TRBV7-6	TRBJ2-5	TGTGCGGGGAGCGGGGGCCGTGACCAAGGGACCCAGTACTTC	CAGSGGRDQGTQYF
-	TRBD2	TRBV24-1	TRBJ2-1	TGTGCCACCAGTGAGCCTCTAGCGGGGGCCAAGGGGGAGCAGTTCTTC	CATSEPLAGAKGEQFF
-	-	TRBV12-3/TRBV12-4	TRBJ2-1	TGTGCCAGCAGGTGGAGGTCGGAGAACAATGAGCAGTTCTTC	CASRWRSENNEQFF
many	-	TRBV7-6	TRBJ2-7	TGTGCCAGCAGCTTAGTTCCACCCGAAGACGAGCAGTACTTC	CASSLVPPEDEQYF
many	-	TRBV19	TRBJ2-7	TGTGCCAGTAGTTTTGGCTATGACTACGAGCAGTACTTC	CASSFGYDYEQYF
-	-	TRBV11-3	TRBJ2-1	TGTGCCAGCAGCAGGGGCTATGAGCAGTTCTTC	CASSRGYEQFF
few	-	TRBV7-8	TRBJ2-5	TGTGCCAGCAGCTCTTGGGAGAAGATAGAGACCCAGTACTTC	CASSSWEKIETQYF
-	-	TRBV6-1	TRBJ2-1	TGTGCCAGCAGTGCTACAGGGTGGGAGGAGGAGACCCAGTTCTTC	CASSATGWEEETQFF
-	TRBD2	TRBV12-3/TRBV12-4	TRBJ2-5	TGTGCCAGCAGTGACCGAGCGGGGGCCGCCGGATGGGAGACCCAGTACTTC	CASSDRAGAAGWETQYF
many	-	TRBV7-8	TRBJ2-5	TGTGCCAGCCGAGGAACCGGGACACAACAAGAGACCCAGTACTTC	CASRGTGTQQETQYF
few	TRBD1	TRBV6-5	TRBJ2-7	TGTGCCAACGGTACTCCGGGACAGGGAAGCCACGAGCAGTACTTC	CANGTPGQGSHEQYF
few	-	TRBV6-1	TRBJ2-7	TGTGCCAGCAGTGAGGTACAGACACATTCTGAGCAGTACTTC	CASSEVQTHSEQYF
-	TRBD2	TRBV7-9	TRBJ2-5	TGTGCCAGCAGCTTAGCGGGGGGAGGGGAGACCCAGTACTTC	CASSLAGGGETQYF
many	-	TRBV7-8	TRBJ2-1	TGTGCCAGCAGGCCCCAGGGGAGGATTTTTGATGAGCAGTTCTTC	CASRPQGRIFDEQFF
many	TRBD2	TRBV5-1	TRBJ2-5	TGCGCCAGCAGCTTACTAGCGGGGCTCCAAGAGACCCAGTACTTC	CASSLLAGLQETQYF
few	-	TRBV7-8	TRBJ2-7	TGTGCCAGCACCGGTCCGAAGTCTCTTACCGAGCAGTACTTC	CASTGPKSLTEQYF
-	TRBD2	TRBV7-2	TRBJ2-4	TGTGCCAGCGGGGGGGGTGGGGGGGACGCCAAAGACATTCAGTACTTC	CASGGGGGDAKDIQYF
-	TRBD2	TRBV4-2	TRBJ2-7	TGTGCCAGCAGCTATGGGACTAGCGGGACCTACGAGCAGTACTTC	CASSYGTSGTYEQYF
-	TRBD2	TRBV18	TRBJ2-5	TGTGCCAGCTCACCCCCATGGTTAGCGGGATCCCACAATGAGCAGTACTTC	CASSPPWLAGSHNEQYF
-	-	TRBV7-8	TRBJ2-3	TGTGCCAGCAGCGGGTGGACTACCGGAGCCGCAGATACGCAGTATTTT	CASSGWTTGAADTQYF
-	-	TRBV6-5	TRBJ2-1	TGTGCCAGCAGTTACGGTACGGAATACAATGAGCAGTTCTTC	CASSYGTEYNEQFF
-	TRBD1	TRBV12-3/TRBV12-4	TRBJ2-2	TGTGCCAGCAGTTTAAATCTGGTGACAGGGGCGTCGAACACCGGTGCGCTGTATTTT	CASSLNLVTGASNTGALYF
-	-	TRBV7-2	TRBJ2-3	TGTGCCAGCAGCGCACGGGGGCGGGGGAGCACAGACACGCAGTATTTC	CASSARGRGSTDTQYF
once	TRBD2	TRBV12-3/TRBV12-4	TRBJ2-3	TGTGCCAGCATTAATAGCGGGGCGGCAGATACGCAGTATTTT	CASINSGAADTQYF
once	-	TRBV6-4	TRBJ2-3	TGTGCCAGCAGTTACAGACGCACAGATACGCAGTATTTT	CASSYRRTDTQYF
once	-	TRBV6-2/TRBV6-3	TRBJ2-3	TGTGCCAGCAGTTACGTGACAATTACAGATACGCAGTATTTT	CASSYVTITDTQYF
-	-	TRBV11-3	TRBJ2-1	TGTGCCAGCAGCTTAGATCTCACAAGAAGCTCCTACAATGAGCAGTTCTTC	CASSLDLTRSSYNEQFF
-	-	TRBV6-1	TRBJ2-3	TGTGCCAGCAGTGTAGCGCGGGGGCAAGCGACAAATACGCAGTATTTT	CASSVARGQATNTQYF
-	-	TRBV7-2	TRBJ2-4	TGTGCCAGCAGCCAGGAGGTCATAGCCAAAAACACCCAGTACTTC	CASSQEVIAKNTQYF
-	TRBD2	TRBV10-2	TRBJ2-4	TGCGCCAGCAGCAGACTAGCGGGAACGTGCCGCACAGACATTCAGTACTTC	CASSRLAGTCRTDIQYF
-	-	TRBV7-2	TRBJ2-2	TGTGCCAGCAGCCCCGGGGGCGTGGGGACCGGGGAGCTGTTTTTT	CASSPGGVGTGELFF
-	-	TRBV7-2	TRBJ2-5	TGTGCCAGCAGCTTATATTGGGGCTTAGAGTCCCAGCTTTTC	CASSLYWGLESQLF
-	TRBD2	TRBV19	TRBJ2-7	TGTGCCAGTAGTATAGCGAGGACTAGCTACGAGCAGTACTTC	CASSIARTSYEQYF
medium-sized	-	TRBV7-9	TRBJ2-5	TGTGCCAGCAGCTTTAGTCCAACGGAGACCCAGTACTTC	CASSFSPTETQYF
-	-	TRBV7-3	TRBJ2-2	TGCGCCAGCCTCCAGGCTGTGAGCACAGGTACGCTGTATTTT	CASLQAVSTGTLYF
-	-	TRBV6-5	TRBJ2-3	TGTGCCAGCAGTTACTTGGGCACAGATACGCAGTATTTT	CASSYLGTDTQYF
-	TRBD2	TRBV5-1	TRBJ2-3	TGCGCCAGCAGGGACAGGGGGACTAGCGGGAGAAGCACAGATACGCAGTATTTT	CASRDRGTSGRSTDTQYF
-	-	TRBV7-2	TRBJ2-1	TGTGCCAGCAGCGAGGGTCTTGTTACCCAGTTCTTC	CASSEGLVTQFF
-	TRBD1	TRBV7-2	TRBJ2-5	TGTGCCAGCGGTCATACAGGGGGTGCCAAAGACACCCAGTACTTC	CASGHTGGAKDTQYF
-	-	TRBV7-3	TRBJ2-3	TGTGCCAGCGGGCCAGACGACACAGATACCCAGTATTTC	CASGPDDTDTQYF
-	TRBD2	TRBV7-2	TRBJ2-7	TGTGCCAGCAGCTTAGGTGGCGGGGGGGACTACGAGCAGTACTTC	CASSLGGGGDYEQYF
few	-	TRBV7-2	TRBJ2-7	TGTGCCAGCAGCTTAGGCATGTACAATGAGCAGTACTTC	CASSLGMYNEQYF
few	TRBD1	TRBV11-3	TRBJ2-7	TGTGCCAGCAGGGGGACGGGACAGAGCGAGCAGTACTTC	CASRGTGQSEQYF
-	TRBD2	TRBV6-5	TRBJ2-5	TGTGCCGGCAGGTACCCGGGAGGCGGGCCGGGGCAAGCGTCCCAGTACTTC	CAGRYPGGGPGQASQYF
-	-	TRBV7-2	TRBJ2-3	TGTGCCAGCAGCGCACTCGGGGGCGGTGGCACAGATACGCAGTACTTT	CASSALGGGGTDTQYF
-	-	TRBV7-2	TRBJ2-7	TGTGCCAGCAGCTTATTGTCGGCAGGGAGCGAGCAGTACTTC	CASSLLSAGSEQYF
-	-	TRBV6-1	TRBJ2-5	TGTGCCAGCACCAAAACGGTCGGGGTAGGAGAGACCCAGTACTTC	CASTKTVGVGETQYF
-	-	TRBV12-3/TRBV12-4	TRBJ2-3	TGTGCGGGCCTCCAGACTGTGAGCACGGATACGCAGTACTTT	CAGLQTVSTDTQYF
-	-	TRBV6-1	TRBJ2-1	TGTGCCAGCAGTCTATCAGGAGGGCCCAACAATGAGCAGTTCTTC	CASSLSGGPNNEQFF
few	-	TRBV4-1	TRBJ1-1	TGCGCCAGCAGCCAGCGACAGCTATTGAACACTGAAGCTTTCTTT	CASSQRQLLNTEAFF
-	-	TRBV12-3/TRBV12-4	TRBJ2-2	TGTGCCAGCAGTTTGTCCCTACAGGCAGGGGTCCTGGGCCAGCACGGTACGAGCACCGGGGCGCTGTTTTTT	CASSLSLQAGVLGQHGTSTGALFF